These 29 T cell receptor beta chains were all obtained from the same sample, sequenced in a study of OX40 agonist ivuxolimab in advanced cancers. Clones were read by immunoSEQ multiplex PCR, and TCRdb kept only the in-frame ones, dropping some. The table lists about 22,000 clones, around 80% of them singletons. The specimen comprised CD4+ or CD8+ T cells sorted from blood, sampled in a trial of the OX40 agonist ivuxolimab. The receptors were sampled from an adult with an advanced solid tumor such as melanoma, head and neck, liver or kidney cancer.

The rearrangement links TRBV14 to TRBJ2-1; the D gene is possibly TRBD1 (7 bases). V gave up 2 bases and J gave up 9 bases, with 14 bases separating them. The germline gives CDR1 SGHDN, CDR2 FVKESK. This CDR3 comprises 14 residues. The CDR3 DNA sequence: TGTGCCAGCAGCCAAACAGGGGTGCGGGGTGAGCAGTTCTTC. Its protein is CASSQTGVRGEQFF.

The chain uses TRBV5-8 and TRBJ1-2; no firm D call. The CDR3 runs to 17 residues. Trimming cost V 4 bases and J 0 bases, with 19 bases left between them. CDR1 and CDR2 from the germline V gene are SGHTS and YDEGEE. In nucleotides, the CDR3 is TGTGCCAGCAGCCAGCTGGTGGGCAGACGAGCTAACTATGGCTACACCTTC. It yields the protein CASSQLVGRRANYGYTF.

The V gene is TRBV20-1, the J gene TRBJ2-3; the D gene is possibly TRBD2 (5 bases). This CDR3 comprises 10 residues. V lost 6 bases and J 8 bases, leaving 9 bases between the germline ends. Germline-derived CDR1 and CDR2 are DFQATT and SNEGSKA (reference sequence). The CDR3 sequence is CSAVRVTQYF. CDR3 coding DNA: TGCAGTGCCGTGCGGGTTACGCAGTATTTT.

The CDR3 reads CASSQVNSYEQYF. CDR3 in DNA: TGTGCCAGCAGCCAAGTGAACTCCTACGAGCAGTACTTC. J is TRBJ2-7 and V is TRBV14; no definite D call. CDR1 and CDR2 (germline): SGHDN, FVKESK. V gave up 1 base and J gave up 0 bases, with 4 bases separating them. The CDR3 consists of 13 residues.

This sequence joins TRBV19 and TRBJ1-4, with D hard to call. V was clipped by 7 bases and J by 6 bases, with 12 bases between them. Germline V lookup: CDR1 LNHDA, CDR2 SQIVND (reference sequence). This CDR3 has 13 residues. The CDR3: CASKSSADEKLFF. CDR3 coding DNA: TGTGCCAGTAAATCGTCAGCCGATGAAAAACTGTTTTTT.

The chain couples TRBV11-3 to TRBJ2-5, with 11 bases matching TRBD2. TRBJ2-7 matches the DNA end more closely, so the J call is doubtful. The germline V gene encodes CDR1 SGHNT and CDR2 YENEEA. This CDR3 comprises 14 residues. This chain's CDR3 is CASSYLAGGYEQYF. The DNA of the CDR3 is TGTGCCAGCAGCTACCTAGCGGGAGGCTACGAGCAGTACTTC.

CDR3: CASSTPPARRPTGELFF. CDR3 in DNA: TGTGCCAGCAGCACGCCCCCTGCGAGAAGACCCACCGGGGAGCTGTTTTTT. This chain uses TRBV11-2 with TRBJ2-2; D ambiguous. The germline V gene has CDR1 SGHAT and CDR2 FQNNGV. V was clipped by 5 bases and J by 4 bases, with 20 bases between them. The CDR3 length is 17 residues.

This clone was seen more than once but under ten times. The rearrangement links TRBV27 to TRBJ2-7; possible D gene TRBD2, 5 bases. This CDR3 comprises 15 residues. V gave up 3 bases and J gave up 0 bases, with 12 bases separating them. The V gene's germline CDR1 is MNHEY and CDR2 SMNVEV (reference sequence). The CDR3: CASSFPEGPSYEQYF. The CDR3 nucleotides read TGTGCCAGCAGTTTTCCTGAGGGTCCCTCCTACGAGCAGTACTTC.

The V and J genes are TRBV6-6 and TRBJ2-7; 8 nucleotides match TRBD1. This CDR3 spans 13 amino acids. J gave up 6 bases and V 4 bases, and 5 bases lay outside the gene matches. CDR1 is MNHNY, CDR2 SVGAGI, per germline (reference sequence). This chain's CDR3 is CASSSGGRGEQYF. CDR3 coding DNA: TGTGCCAGCAGTTCAGGGGGCCGGGGCGAGCAGTACTTC.

This chain links TRBV6-5 with TRBJ2-1; TRBD2 aligns across 8 bases. CDR1 and CDR2 (germline): MNHEY, SVGAGI. Losses at the gene ends were 6 bases for V and 1 base for J; bases not matched to a gene: 5. CDR3 length: 15 residues. The CDR3 DNA follows: TGTGCCAGCAGACGGCGCGGGGGGTCCTACAATGAGCAGTTCTTC. Amino acids: CASRRRGGSYNEQFF.

CDR3 DNA: TGTGCCAGCAGTCTAGGGTTCACTGAAGCTTTCTTT. It specifies CASSLGFTEAFF. This chain joins TRBV7-3 and TRBJ1-1; D ambiguous. This CDR3 is built from 12 residues. Looked up from germline, CDR1 is SGHTA and CDR2 is FQGTGA. V was trimmed by 6 bases and J by 4 bases, leaving 9 bases between them.

This sequence joins TRBV18 and TRBJ2-1, with unresolved D. The CDR3 sequence is 13 residues long. With 1 base removed from V and 5 bases from J, the gap between germline ends came to 6 bases. Germline CDR1 KGHSH, CDR2 LQKENI. CDR3 in amino acids: CASSPQSDNEQFF. As DNA, the CDR3 is TGTGCCAGCTCACCACAGTCTGACAATGAGCAGTTCTTC.

This clone was seen a single time. The chain recombines TRBV9 with TRBJ2-3; D not certain. Germline V gene sequence: CDR1 SGDLS, CDR2 YYNGEE. Deletions cut 0 bases from V and 0 bases from J, with 5 bases between. The CDR3 is 14 residues long. The CDR3 is CASSVGLSTDTQYF. As DNA, the CDR3 is TGTGCCAGCAGCGTAGGACTCAGCACAGATACGCAGTATTTT.

The J gene is TRBJ1-1, the V gene TRBV5-6; D perhaps matches TRBD1 (5 bases). The CDR3 spans 13 residues. The germline V gene has CDR1 SGHDT and CDR2 YYEEEE. V lost 3 bases, J lost 11 bases, and 17 bases lay in between. CDR3 sequence: CASSSGGLLMAFF. CDR3 DNA: TGTGCCAGCAGCTCCGGGGGGTTACTGATGGCTTTCTTT.

The CDR3 loop is CASSLGQLNTGELFF. CDR3 DNA sequence: TGCGCCAGCAGCTTGGGTCAGCTAAACACCGGGGAGCTGTTTTTT. V gene TRBV5-1 combines with J gene TRBJ2-2; the D is unclear. Trimming left V 0 bases short and J 2 bases short, with 8 bases between. CDR1 SGHRS and CDR2 YFSETQ come from the germline V gene. The CDR3 contains 15 residues.

This sequence joins TRBV10-1 and TRBJ2-3; 8 nucleotides line up with TRBD2. The CDR3 has 15 residues. Losses at the gene ends were 0 bases for V and 4 bases for J; bases not matched to a gene: 3. Germline CDR1 and CDR2: WNHNN and SYGVQD (reference sequence). The CDR3 protein is CASSESASGPDTQYF. In nucleotides, the CDR3 is TGCGCCAGCAGTGAGTCAGCTAGCGGGCCAGATACGCAGTATTTT.

This clone was recorded once. The CDR3 coding sequence is TGTGCCAGCAGCTTAACGCAGAATCAGCCCCAGCATTTT. Its protein is CASSLTQNQPQHF. This chain connects TRBV7-9 to TRBJ1-5; D ambiguous. The CDR3 loop spans 13 amino acids. CDR1 and CDR2 (germline): SEHNR, FQNEAQ (reference sequence). V lost 2 bases and J lost 4, with 6 bases in between.

The rearrangement uses TRBV9 and TRBJ1-2; no reliable D call. Germline CDR1 is SGDLS and CDR2 is YYNGEE. The length of the CDR3 is 12 residues. The germline V and J ends were trimmed by 0 bases and 8 bases, with 8 bases remaining between them. The chain's CDR3 is CASSVEGRGYTF. Here the CDR3 DNA reads TGTGCCAGCAGCGTAGAGGGCCGGGGCTACACCTTC.

The chain links TRBV6-1 to TRBJ1-2; D unresolved. The CDR3 loop spans 14 amino acids. Looked up from germline, CDR1 is MNHNS and CDR2 is SASEGT. Between the trimmed V and J ends, which lost 7 bases and 0 bases, there was a span of 12 bases. CDR3 bases: TGTGCCAGCACGAGCTACAGTTCTAACTATGGCTACACCTTC. Protein sequence: CASTSYSSNYGYTF.

The chain recombines TRBV7-2 with TRBJ2-3; 13 bases are shared with TRBD2. The CDR3 sequence is 19 residues long. The V gene end was trimmed by 5 bases and the J gene end by 4 bases; junction bases not matched to a gene: 15. Germline CDR1 and CDR2: SGHTA and FQGNSA. For the CDR3, the DNA is TGTGCCAGCAGCCCACCGAGGGCACTAGCGGGGGGGCCAGCAGATACGCAGTATTTT. Its protein is CASSPPRALAGGPADTQYF.

The chain employs TRBV5-5 and TRBJ2-2; no clear D. The CDR3 contains 14 residues. Trimming took off 0 bases at V and 5 bases at J, with 8 bases between the two ends. Per germline, CDR1 SGHKS and CDR2 YYEKEE (reference sequence). CDR3 in amino acids: CASSLVTPTGELFF. DNA for the CDR3: TGTGCCAGCAGCTTGGTTACTCCTACCGGGGAGCTGTTTTTT.

The rearrangement links TRBV7-1 to TRBJ1-5, with TRBD1 identical over 9 bases. TRBV7-1 is placed among ORFs of uncertain function. The ends lost 5 bases at V and 4 bases at J; junction bases unmatched: 6. This CDR3 has 15 residues. CDR3 in amino acids: CASSTGQGQNQPQHF. CDR3 DNA: TGTGCCAGCAGCACGGGACAGGGACAAAATCAGCCCCAGCATTTT.

Here the CDR3 reads CAWLGGAGVSNEQFF. The CDR3 bases are TGTGCCTGGTTGGGAGGAGCGGGAGTGAGCAATGAGCAGTTCTTC. The chain uses TRBV30 and TRBJ2-1; 8 nucleotides agree with TRBD2. Per the germline V gene, CDR1 is GTSNPN and CDR2 is SVGIG (reference sequence). The CDR3 totals 15 residues. The V segment lost 5 bases and the J segment 6 bases; nucleotides outside the gene matches: 12.

V is TRBV19 and J is TRBJ1-5; weak D call: TRBD1 (5 bases). Per germline, CDR1 LNHDA and CDR2 SQIVND (reference sequence). Trimming shortened V by 6 bases and J by 0 bases, and 12 bases separated the two germline ends. CDR3 size: 15 residues. The chain's CDR3 is CASSPMGGSNQPQHF. In DNA, the CDR3 is TGTGCCAGTAGCCCGATGGGGGGTAGCAATCAGCCCCAGCATTTT.

The J gene is TRBJ2-1, the V gene TRBV5-1, with TRBD1 as a possible D gene (5 bases). This CDR3 has 16 residues. The germline V gene has CDR1 SGHRS and CDR2 YFSETQ. V was pared by 4 bases and J by 0 bases, with 14 bases between. The CDR3 DNA sequence: TGCGCCAGCAGCCGCGACAGCCAGAGCTCCTACAATGAGCAGTTCTTC. Protein product: CASSRDSQSSYNEQFF. Combining the CDR3 with reference TRBV5-1 and TRBJ2-1 gives the whole variable domain KAGVTQTPRYLIKTRGQQVTLSCSPISGHRSVSWYQQTPGQGLQFLFEYFSETQRNKGNFPGRFSGRQFSNSRSEMNVSTLELGDSALYLCASSRDSQSSYNEQFFGPGTRLTVL.

The gene calls are TRBV6-4 and TRBJ2-1; the D gene is possibly TRBD1 (6 bases). This CDR3 region has 13 residues. The germline V gene encodes CDR1 MRHNA and CDR2 SNTAGT. V was shortened by 6 bases and J by 1 base, with 7 bases between the two germline ends. The CDR3 DNA sequence: TGTGCCAGCAGCCAGGGGTCCTACAATGAGCAGTTCTTC. Its translation: CASSQGSYNEQFF.

The chain joins TRBV27 to TRBJ2-1; 7 bases are a match to TRBD2. The ends lost 2 bases at V and 6 bases at J; junction bases unmatched: 1. The CDR3 totals 13 residues. Germline-derived CDR1 and CDR2 are MNHEY and SMNVEV (reference sequence). CDR3 in amino acids: CASSLSGTNEQFF. The DNA for the CDR3 is TGTGCCAGCAGTTTAAGCGGGACCAATGAGCAGTTCTTC.

J is TRBJ2-4 and V is TRBV18, with TRBD1 identical over 8 bases. Germline V gene data show CDR1 as KGHSH and CDR2 as LQKENI. CDR3 length equals 16 residues. V shed 2 bases, J shed 2 bases, and the junction held 5 bases outside the gene matches. The CDR3 loop reads CASSPGQGVTKNIQYF. DNA of the CDR3: TGTGCCAGCTCACCAGGACAGGGCGTTACCAAAAACATTCAGTACTTC.

This chain joins TRBV7-8 and TRBJ1-2, with a possible D match to TRBD1 (5 bases). The CDR3 is 15 amino acids. V was shortened by 6 bases and J by 7 bases, with 21 bases between the two germline ends. In germline, CDR1 is SGHVS, CDR2 FQNEAQ. CDR3 amino acids: CASRPSTEVVGGYTF. CDR3 nucleotide sequence: TGTGCCAGCAGGCCATCGACAGAAGTAGTGGGTGGCTACACCTTC.